This TCR beta chain is drawn from a study of blood T cell repertoires in COVID-19. Study summary: Nucleic acid was either cDNA or gDNA, and it came from T cells, B-cell-depleted T cells, or PBMCs.

This clone has just a few counts. Germline-derived CDR1 and CDR2 are LNHDA and SQIVND (reference sequence). The CDR3 runs to 16 residues. The V gene end was trimmed by 4 bases and the J gene end by 5 bases; junction bases not matched to a gene: 7. Original analysis: For nucleated cells, counts were estimated from reference gene primer amplification. Profiled with immunoSEQ multiplex PCR; TCRdb holds only in-frame clones, not every one. V and J calls and clone size come straight from that table; D and trimming were deduced from the DNA. The data show about 110,000 clones, almost 85% seen once. This receptor was obtained from a human donor in a cohort sampled during active COVID-19. This chain links TRBV19 with TRBJ2-3; 12 positions match TRBD2. What was sequenced was peripheral blood. The CDR3 protein is CASSRLTSGRGDTQYF. The CDR3, as DNA: TGTGCCAGTAGTAGACTGACTAGCGGGAGAGGAGATACGCAGTATTTT.